Listed here are 10 T cell receptor beta chains from one sample, sequenced in a study of regulatory T cells in long-lasting Graves disease (dated by TCRdb to about 2021). What this sample's time point label stands for: newly diagnosed GD, antithyroid drugs for less than 3 months. RNA was extracted from PBMCs in TRIzol for both TCR sequencing and RNA sequencing. Libraries were prepared through multiplex PCR. These reads were obtained on an Illumina HiSeq 4000. To build TCR beta libraries, CDR3 regions were amplified by Arm-PCR using iRepertoire HTBI primers. TCRdb applied fastp at Q25 and MiXCR to the public reads, then kept only in-frame beta chains. Duplicate CDR3 protein sequences are folded into a single record with the most common DNA and genes. Within this sample are 400,000 to 500,000 distinct CDR3 sequences, with about 15% of them counted one time only. The ten largest make up approximately 17% of the sample.

The data were also submitted as part of a second study, on T cells in Graves' hyperthyroidism and ophthalmopathy.

The source material was peripheral blood mononuclear cells (PBMCs), sampled at new diagnosis, from a patient treated with antithyroid drugs. The receptor source for this set is a woman aged 50 to 65 with Graves disease. Donor details come from another sample of the same person, matched by shared clones.

This clonotype came up many times. The chain employs TRBV27 and TRBJ2-1; D might be TRBD1 (5 bases). Germline V gene data show CDR1 as MNHEY and CDR2 as SMNVEV (reference sequence). Trimming removed 2 bases at V and 9 bases at J, with 17 bases between. The CDR3 sequence is 15 residues long. The CDR3 is CASSLNGVGRGEQFF. DNA of the CDR3: TGTGCCAGCAGTTTAAACGGCGTGGGAAGGGGTGAGCAGTTCTTC.

CDR3 bases: TGTGCCAGCAGTTACCACAGGAGCCCTGATGAAAAACTGTTTTTT. This sequence encodes CASSYHRSPDEKLFF. The chain links TRBV28 to TRBJ1-4; tentatively, D is TRBD1 (5 bases). Trimming took off 4 bases at V and 6 bases at J, with 15 bases between the two ends. The CDR3 spans 15 residues. Per the germline V gene, CDR1 is MDHEN and CDR2 is SYDVKM.

This sequence joins TRBV6-5 and TRBJ1-1; D may be TRBD1 (5 bases). The germline gives CDR1 MNHEY, CDR2 SVGAGI. This CDR3 is 16 amino acids long. Trimming pared 0 bases from V and 1 base from J, leaving 12 bases between. The CDR3 coding sequence is TGTGCCAGCAGTTACTCGTTTCTGGGGCCGAACACTGAAGCTTTCTTT. Translating it yields CASSYSFLGPNTEAFF.

This clonotype was picked up many times. The chain combines TRBV9 with TRBJ2-1; TRBD1 matches 9 bases. The germline CDR1 and CDR2 sequences are SGDLS and YYNGEE. V gave up 1 base and J gave up 8 bases; unmatched junction bases: 7. The CDR3 loop spans 15 amino acids. CDR3 nucleotides: TGTGCCAGCAGCGTAAGAGGACAGGGGAGAGATGAGCAGTTCTTC. Residues: CASSVRGQGRDEQFF.

The chain joins TRBV20-1 to TRBJ1-1, with D perhaps TRBD1 (6 bases). V lost 6 bases and J lost 8, with 16 bases in between. The CDR3 covers 12 residues. Germline assignment: CDR1 DFQATT and CDR2 SNEGSKA (reference sequence). The CDR3 protein is CSARQAGGEAFF. CDR3 coding DNA: TGCAGTGCCAGACAGGCTGGGGGAGAAGCTTTCTTT.

This clonotype was detected a few times. The rearrangement links TRBV3-1 to TRBJ2-7; D may be TRBD2 (6 bases). Germline assignment: CDR1 LGHDT and CDR2 YNNKEL (reference sequence). This CDR3 is 14 amino acids long. V lost 4 bases and J lost 0, with 10 bases in between. The chain's CDR3 is CASSRDFLSYEQYF. The CDR3, as DNA: TGTGCCAGCAGCCGGGACTTTCTCTCCTACGAGCAGTACTTC.

This clonotype was picked up many times. CDR3 nucleotides: TGTGCTAGTGGGGAATACAGGGAGAACATTCAGTACTTC. Protein: CASGEYRENIQYF. This sequence joins TRBV12-5 and TRBJ2-4; D might be TRBD1 (6 bases). Trimming cost V 6 bases and J 7 bases, with 13 bases left between them. The CDR3 has 13 amino acids. Germline V gene data show CDR1 as LGHNT and CDR2 as FRNRAP.

The chain joins TRBV12-3 or TRBV12-4 to TRBJ1-6, with a possible D match to TRBD1 (6 bases). The CDR3 has 15 residues. Between the trimmed V and J ends, which lost 6 bases and 0 bases, there was a span of 9 bases. CDR3 region: CASRQGSSYNSPLHF. The DNA for the CDR3 is TGTGCCAGCAGGCAGGGGAGCTCCTATAATTCACCCCTCCACTTT.

This clonotype was picked up many times. The chain couples TRBV7-9 to TRBJ2-1; D unclear. Trimming removed 10 bases at V and 12 bases at J, with 13 bases between. From germline, CDR1 is SEHNR and CDR2 FQNEAQ (reference sequence). The CDR3 spans 10 residues. CDR3 region: CATKGSGQFF. CDR3 nucleotide sequence: TGTGCCACTAAAGGCTCTGGGCAGTTCTTC.

This clonotype was recorded only once. One base away lies a much larger clone, so this may be a sequencing read error. The chain employs TRBV9 and TRBJ2-7, with a possible D match to TRBD2 (6 bases). The germline V gene has CDR1 SGDLS and CDR2 YYNGEE. CDR3 size: 14 residues. This chain's CDR3 is CGSSVGSGSYEQYF. The CDR3 DNA reads TGTGGCAGCAGCGTAGGTAGCGGTTCTTACGAGCAGTACTTC.